The 21 T cell receptor beta chains in this list originate from one sample, sequenced in a study of identifying expanded T cells in peripheral blood. TCRdb's copy holds only in-frame clones and misses some; the assay was immunoSEQ multiplex PCR. The sample includes roughly 84,000 clones, roughly 90% seen only once; the top ten take 7.3%. The sequencing sample was made of blood. All receptors come from a person aged 18 to 70 in good health.

This rearrangement joins TRBV30 to TRBJ2-7, with TRBD2 matching 9 bases. Trimming cost V 1 base and J 9 bases; bases outside gene matches: 7. The length of the CDR3 is 13 residues. CDR1 is GTSNPN and CDR2 is SVGIG in the germline V gene (reference sequence). As DNA, the CDR3 is TGTGCCTGGAGTGGTAGCGGGGGAAGGGGGCAGTACTTC. Amino acids: CAWSGSGGRGQYF.

This chain links TRBV30 with TRBJ1-5, with TRBD1 matching 7 bases. Germline lookup yields CDR1 GTSNPN and CDR2 SVGIG (reference sequence). CDR3 size: 14 residues. J gave up 3 bases and V 6 bases, and 8 bases lay outside the gene matches. CDR3 in amino acids: CACDPTGDNQPQHF. DNA of the CDR3: TGTGCCTGCGACCCTACAGGGGACAATCAGCCCCAGCATTTT.

The CDR3 nucleotides read TGTGCCAGCAGCCCTTTAAAACAGGGGGCCTCAATTGAGACCCAGTACTTC. As protein: CASSPLKQGASIETQYF. The gene calls are TRBV4-2 and TRBJ2-5, with 9 bases that match TRBD1. The germline V gene encodes CDR1 LGHNA and CDR2 YNFKEQ. The junction had 14 bases not matched to a gene; V was cut back by 4 bases and J by 5 bases. The CDR3 has 17 residues.

V is TRBV18 and J is TRBJ1-1; a possible D gene is TRBD1 (6 bases). Looked up from germline, CDR1 is KGHSH and CDR2 is LQKENI. The CDR3 sequence is 14 residues long. Trimming removed 0 bases from V and 6 bases from J, with 11 bases in between. The CDR3 protein is CASSPPGAGSEAFF. For the CDR3, the DNA is TGTGCCAGCTCACCACCGGGGGCAGGTTCTGAAGCTTTCTTT. The variable domain in full, with the rest retrieved from reference TRBV18 and TRBJ1-1, is NAGVMQNPRHLVRRRGQEARLRCSPMKGHSHVYWYRQLPEEGLKFMVYLQKENIIDESGMPKERFSAEFPKEGPSILRIQQVVRGDSAAYFCASSPPGAGSEAFFGQGTRLTVV.

The V and J genes are TRBV10-3 and TRBJ2-1; 11 nucleotides match TRBD2. Per germline, CDR1 ENHRY and CDR2 SYGVKD. V trimming: 1 base; J trimming: 6 bases; junction bases outside the gene matches: 14. The CDR3 consists of 19 residues. CDR3 coding DNA: TGTGCCATCAGTGAGTGGGGGCAAACTAGCGGGGGTACGCTCAATGAGCAGTTCTTC. Protein product: CAISEWGQTSGGTLNEQFF.

The CDR3 spells CASSLSNNQPQHF. The CDR3 nucleotides read TGTGCCAGCAGCTTATCAAACAATCAGCCCCAGCATTTT. The chain joins TRBV11-2 to TRBJ1-5; D uncertain. V was trimmed by 2 bases and J by 3 bases, leaving 5 bases between them. The CDR3 covers 13 residues. CDR1 is SGHAT and CDR2 is FQNNGV in the germline V gene.

The chain combines TRBV6-9 with TRBJ2-7; TRBD2 agrees at 7 bases. Per the germline V gene, CDR1 is MNHGY and CDR2 is SVAAGI. Losses at the gene ends were 7 bases for V and 10 bases for J; bases not matched to a gene: 10. CDR3 length: 12 residues. The CDR3 DNA is TGTGCCAGCAACCGACCCTCTAGCGGACAGTACTTC. It specifies CASNRPSSGQYF.

Only one count was recorded for this clone. V is TRBV5-1 and J is TRBJ1-1, with D possibly being TRBD1 (6 bases). Germline CDR1 is SGHRS and CDR2 is YFSETQ. The V gene lost 4 bases and the J gene lost 0 bases, with 13 bases spanning the gap. CDR3 size: 15 residues. The CDR3 sequence: CASSIQQGLNTEAFF. CDR3 DNA sequence: TGCGCCAGCAGCATTCAACAGGGTCTGAACACTGAAGCTTTCTTT.

A single count supports this clone. V gene TRBV14 combines with J gene TRBJ2-5, with D tentatively TRBD1 or TRBD2 (5 bases each). The CDR3 is made up of 19 amino acids. Trimming removed 4 bases from V and 2 bases from J, with 26 bases in between. Germline V gene data show CDR1 as SGHDN and CDR2 as FVKESK. The CDR3 region is CASSRGAPIFDMGQETQYF. CDR3 nucleotide sequence: TGTGCCAGCAGCCGAGGGGCCCCAATATTTGATATGGGGCAAGAGACCCAGTACTTC.

By sample share, this clone is medium-sized (0.01 to 0.1%). CDR3 residues: CSVAGRLANEKLFF. CDR3 nucleotides: TGCAGCGTTGCCGGACGGCTAGCTAATGAAAAACTGTTTTTT. The chain employs TRBV29-1 and TRBJ1-4; D is uncertain. V dropped 4 bases and J dropped 3 bases, with 12 bases sitting between them. The CDR3 length is 14 residues. The germline V gene has CDR1 SQVTM and CDR2 ANQGSEA. Full variable domain (outside the CDR3, taken from reference TRBV29-1 and TRBJ1-4): SAVISQKPSRDICQRGTSLTIQCQVDSQVTMMFWYRQQPGQSLTLIATANQGSEATYESGFVIDKFPISRPNLTFSTLTVSNMSPEDSSIYLCSVAGRLANEKLFFGSGTQLSVL.

The V and J genes are TRBV7-3 and TRBJ2-2, with no clear D. Germline CDR1 and CDR2: SGHTA and FQGTGA. The CDR3 is 14 amino acids. The V and J ends lost 6 bases and 0 bases respectively, with 8 bases between them. CDR3 loop: CASRPSSNTGELFF. CDR3 sequence (DNA): TGTGCCAGCAGACCGTCATCGAACACCGGGGAGCTGTTTTTT. Full variable domain (missing parts from reference TRBV7-3 and TRBJ2-2): GAGVSQTPSNKVTEKGKYVELRCDPISGHTALYWYRQSLGQGPEFLIYFQGTGAADDSGLPNDRFFAVRPEGSVSTLKIQRTERGDSAVYLCASRPSSNTGELFFGEGSRLTVL.

The J gene is TRBJ2-1, the V gene TRBV27, with unresolved D. Per germline, CDR1 MNHEY and CDR2 SMNVEV (reference sequence). Trimming shortened V by 8 bases and J by 5 bases, and 19 bases separated the two germline ends. The CDR3 spans 15 residues. The CDR3 region is CASANSWVDHNEQFF. CDR3 sequence (DNA): TGTGCCAGCGCGAATTCATGGGTTGATCACAATGAGCAGTTCTTC.

This clone has only a few counts. The V call is TRBV9, the J call TRBJ1-1; D is perhaps TRBD1 (6 bases). In germline, CDR1 is SGDLS, CDR2 YYNGEE. The CDR3 sequence is 15 residues long. The germline V and J ends were trimmed by 1 base and 5 bases, with 15 bases remaining between them. The CDR3 is CASSVLQGKATEAFF. The CDR3 bases are TGTGCCAGCAGCGTACTACAGGGTAAAGCGACTGAAGCTTTCTTT.

The chain couples TRBV7-2 to TRBJ2-7; TRBD1 matches at 10 bases. Germline assignment: CDR1 SGHTA and CDR2 FQGNSA. J lost 4 bases, V lost 2 bases, and 5 bases had no gene match. The CDR3 has 15 amino acids. In DNA, the CDR3 is TGTGCCAGCAGCTTACCACCGGGACAGGGGTACGAGCAGTACTTC. It yields the protein CASSLPPGQGYEQYF.

The chain recombines TRBV9 with TRBJ1-2, with unresolved D. V dropped 0 bases and J dropped 4 bases, with 13 bases sitting between them. CDR3 length: 15 residues. Germline values: CDR1 SGDLS, CDR2 YYNGEE. This CDR3 is CASSVVPDGSYGYTF. The CDR3, as DNA: TGTGCCAGCAGCGTAGTTCCGGACGGATCCTATGGCTACACCTTC. The entire variable domain, with the rest obtained from reference TRBV9 and TRBJ1-2, is as follows: DSGVTQTPKHLITATGQRVTLRCSPRSGDLSVYWYQQSLDQGLQFLIQYYNGEERAKGNILERFSAQQFPDLHSELNLSSLELGDSALYFCASSVVPDGSYGYTFGSGTRLTVV.

The CDR3 DNA is TGTGCCAGTAGGCCCGGCGGAGGATGGGCTTTCTTT. Amino acid sequence: CASRPGGGWAFF. The genes are TRBV19 and TRBJ1-1; D is uncertain. Deletions cut 6 bases from V and 11 bases from J, with 16 bases between. Looked up from germline, CDR1 is LNHDA and CDR2 is SQIVND (reference sequence). The CDR3 contains 12 residues.

The V gene is TRBV5-4, the J gene TRBJ2-3; no firm D call. V dropped 6 bases and J dropped 1 base, with 15 bases sitting between them. Germline V gene sequence: CDR1 SGHNT, CDR2 YYREEE (reference sequence). CDR3 size: 15 residues. The CDR3 region is CASNFPNSGTDTQYF. DNA for the CDR3: TGTGCCAGCAACTTTCCAAATTCCGGCACAGATACGCAGTATTTT.

The chain combines TRBV5-6 with TRBJ1-1; possibly TRBD1 for D (5 bases). The CDR3 spans 12 residues. With 2 bases removed from V and 10 bases from J, the gap between germline ends came to 12 bases. CDR1 and CDR2 (germline): SGHDT, YYEEEE. CDR3 loop: CASSFRQSIAFF. CDR3 bases: TGTGCCAGCAGCTTCCGACAGTCGATAGCTTTCTTT.

V gene TRBV10-3 combines with J gene TRBJ2-7; a possible D gene is TRBD2 (6 bases). The V gene lost 5 bases and the J gene lost 6 bases, with 35 bases spanning the gap. The CDR3 length is 20 residues. Germline-derived CDR1 and CDR2 are ENHRY and SYGVKD. Written as DNA, the CDR3 is TGTGCCATCAGTTCCATGCCTTGCCGGGAGTCTTCCCTCGGGGGTTGCGAGCAGTACTTC. Its translation: CAISSMPCRESSLGGCEQYF.

This clone was detected once. J is TRBJ1-1 and V is TRBV10-2; 7 positions match TRBD1. The junction had 13 bases not matched to a gene; V was cut back by 8 bases and J by 4 bases. Germline CDR1 reads WSHSY; CDR2 reads SAAADI. CDR3 length equals 15 residues. CDR3 sequence reads: CASHGSGGGGTEAFF. The CDR3 nucleotides are TGCGCCAGCCATGGTTCAGGGGGAGGGGGCACTGAAGCTTTCTTT.

This chain's CDR3 is CASSVGHQGTYGYTF. The CDR3 region has the DNA TGTGCCAGCAGCGTAGGTCACCAGGGGACCTATGGCTACACCTTC. The V and J genes are TRBV9 and TRBJ1-2; TRBD1 might be the D (6 bases). CDR3 length: 15 residues. Germline CDR1 reads SGDLS; CDR2 reads YYNGEE. V shed 0 bases and J shed 4 bases, with 13 bases lying between them. Full variable domain (outside the CDR3, taken from reference TRBV9 and TRBJ1-2): DSGVTQTPKHLITATGQRVTLRCSPRSGDLSVYWYQQSLDQGLQFLIQYYNGEERAKGNILERFSAQQFPDLHSELNLSSLELGDSALYFCASSVGHQGTYGYTFGSGTRLTVV.